The clone carrying this T cell receptor beta chain was counted a few times. Sequence at one end of the junction differs from germline and may be a read error. There were TCR beta CDR3 regions amplified from RNA transcripts. HTBI primers were the set used in a first-round RT-PCR of the TCR CDR3. TCRdb re-analysed the multiplex PCR reads in MiXCR, keeping a single row per CDR3 protein. Of under 450,000 distinct CDR3 sequences detected, about 17% appear once; the ten largest clones hold around a third. These data originate in a study of T cells in Graves' hyperthyroidism and ophthalmopathy. Looking at the study overall: Sampling of peripheral blood happened at initial diagnosis, prior to any treatment.

In germline, CDR1 is SEHNR, CDR2 FQNEAQ (reference sequence). The CDR3 totals 16 residues. The specimen was blood. The receptor comes from a woman in her twenties or thirties with Graves' hyperthyroidism that later progressed to Graves' ophthalmopathy. This chain uses TRBV7-9 with TRBJ1-4, with a weak D call TRBD1 (6 bases). This chain's CDR3 is CASSPTRQVSNEKLFF. The CDR3 nucleotides are TGTGCCAGCAGCCCTACGCGACAGGTCTCTAATGAGAAACTGTTTTTT.